The entry below gives a single T cell receptor (beta chain) sequence along with its context. The entry originates in a study of cytomegalovirus exposure and HLA in healthy donors. It was with 60 Vbeta and 13 Jbeta primers that the PCR ran. Clones were read by immunoSEQ multiplex PCR, and TCRdb kept only the in-frame ones, dropping some. Here the sample table reports some 200,000 clones. The CDR3 contains 14 residues. CDR1 is MNHEY and CDR2 is SVGAGI in the germline V gene. V was pared by 5 bases and J by 3 bases, with 11 bases between. The sequence was collected from a man aged 25-45 years in good health and CMV-seronegative. Source material: PBMCs. This sequence joins TRBV6-5 and TRBJ1-5; D unclear. The CDR3 here is CASSAGLHNQPQHF. CDR3 nucleotides: TGTGCCAGCAGTGCGGGCCTTCACAATCAGCCCCAGCATTTT.